The 11 T cell receptor beta chains given below trace back to one sample, sequenced in a study of cytomegalovirus exposure and HLA in healthy donors. 13 Jbeta primers and 60 Vbeta primers were used for the PCR. Sequenced by immunoSEQ multiplex PCR; TCRdb stores in-frame clones only, minus some. Of around 200,000 clones in the sample, around 79% were seen once. Sample: PBMCs. The receptors stem from a young woman in good health and CMV-seropositive.

The chain's CDR3 is CASSPGVTGGTYEQYF. In DNA form, the CDR3 reads TGTGCCAGCAGCCCTGGGGTGACAGGGGGTACCTACGAGCAGTACTTC. This sequence joins TRBV5-4 and TRBJ2-7; 9 bases map to TRBD1. J lost 2 bases, V lost 4 bases, and 10 bases had no gene match. This CDR3 has 16 residues. From germline, CDR1 is SGHNT and CDR2 YYREEE (reference sequence).

This rearrangement joins TRBV10-3 to TRBJ1-2; D is undetermined. Germline-derived CDR1 and CDR2 are ENHRY and SYGVKD. Trimming removed 2 bases from V and 7 bases from J, with 17 bases in between. This CDR3 has 15 residues. DNA of the CDR3: TGTGCCATCAGTGAGCCGACTACTTGGCTGGCTGGCTACACCTTC. Amino acids: CAISEPTTWLAGYTF.

This clone was counted a single time. The rearrangement uses TRBV2 and TRBJ2-2, with D possibly matching TRBD1 (7 bases). Germline CDR1 and CDR2: SNHLY and FYNNEI. Trimming took off 7 bases at V and 2 bases at J, with 14 bases between the two ends. The CDR3 is 15 residues long. The CDR3 DNA is TGTGCCAGCACCGCGGAGGGGGCAAACACCGGGGAGCTGTTTTTT. Its protein is CASTAEGANTGELFF.

The chain uses TRBV30 and TRBJ1-3; no reliable D call. V shed 2 bases and J shed 8 bases, with 7 bases lying between them. The V gene's germline CDR1 is GTSNPN and CDR2 SVGIG (reference sequence). The CDR3 contains 11 residues. CDR3 sequence: CAWSSRYTIYF. The CDR3 DNA sequence: TGTGCCTGGAGTTCACGGTACACCATATATTTT.

This clone was counted once. The chain uses TRBV5-1 and TRBJ2-7; weak D call: TRBD2 (6 bases). The germline gives CDR1 SGHRS, CDR2 YFSETQ. This CDR3 is built from 15 residues. Trimming left V 0 bases short and J 2 bases short, with 12 bases between. The CDR3 is CASSLAGEVAYEQYF. DNA for the CDR3: TGCGCCAGCAGCTTGGCCGGGGAGGTGGCCTACGAGCAGTACTTC.

The chain uses TRBV11-2 and TRBJ2-1; 7 nucleotides agree with TRBD2. V trimming: 2 bases; J trimming: 3 bases; junction bases outside the gene matches: 10. Germline loops: CDR1 SGHAT, CDR2 FQNNGV. The CDR3 consists of 17 residues. The CDR3 DNA reads as TGTGCCAGCAGCTTAATACGGCGGGAGAGGGGCTACAATGAGCAGTTCTTC. Protein sequence: CASSLIRRERGYNEQFF.

The chain couples TRBV7-9 to TRBJ2-3; 9 nucleotides match TRBD2. V lost 6 bases and J lost 5; bases outside the gene matches: 6. CDR3 length: 14 residues. The germline CDR1 and CDR2 sequences are SEHNR and FQNEAQ (reference sequence). The CDR3 sequence is CASRGSGGQDTQYF. In DNA, the CDR3 is TGTGCCAGCAGAGGTAGCGGGGGACAAGATACGCAGTATTTT.

V gene TRBV11-3 combines with J gene TRBJ2-5; D is uncertain. The CDR3 extends over 14 amino acids. Germline V gene sequence: CDR1 SGHNT, CDR2 YENEEA. With 2 bases removed from V and 1 base from J, the gap between germline ends came to 8 bases. This CDR3 is CASSLLNPQETQYF. Written as DNA, the CDR3 is TGTGCCAGCAGCTTACTTAATCCCCAAGAGACCCAGTACTTC.

CDR3 amino acids: CASGPGVSGANVLTF. CDR3 DNA sequence: TGTGCCAGCGGTCCGGGAGTCTCTGGGGCCAACGTCCTGACTTTC. This chain uses TRBV6-6 with TRBJ2-6; possibly TRBD2 for D (6 bases). CDR1 is MNHNY, CDR2 SVGAGI, per germline (reference sequence). This CDR3 is built from 15 residues. Deletions cut 8 bases from V and 0 bases from J, with 11 bases between.

The rearrangement joins TRBV7-2 to TRBJ2-3; no clear D gene. V was clipped by 5 bases and J by 3 bases, with 6 bases between them. This CDR3 spans 12 amino acids. The germline V gene has CDR1 SGHTA and CDR2 FQGNSA. This CDR3 reads CASSGETDTQYF. Written as DNA, the CDR3 is TGTGCCAGCAGCGGAGAAACAGATACGCAGTATTTT.

This clone was detected only once. The rearrangement links TRBV6-6 to TRBJ1-2; 8 bases map to TRBD1. The CDR3 extends over 15 amino acids. Trimming removed 7 bases from V and 5 bases from J; junction bases left unmatched: 12. Germline V CDR1 and CDR2: MNHNY, SVGAGI (reference sequence). The CDR3 DNA follows: TGTGCCAGCACTCCCAATGGACAGGGACGATATGGCTACACCTTC. Amino acid sequence: CASTPNGQGRYGYTF.